The 26 T cell receptor beta chains given below trace back to one sample, sequenced in a study of T cell responses to AZD1222 COVID-19 vaccine. Produced via immunoSEQ multiplex PCR; TCRdb's table is partial and in-frame only. The profile shows more than 70,000 clones, around 85% of them singletons. The input for sequencing was peripheral blood, taken on day 0 of AZD1222 vaccination. Receptors were obtained from an adult in good health.

The chain has TRBV25-1 and TRBJ2-7; weak D call: TRBD1 (6 bases). The V end was cut by 4 bases, the J end by 0 bases, with 10 bases between. The CDR3 is 14 amino acids. Germline values: CDR1 MGHDK, CDR2 SYGVNS. The CDR3 region is CASSVTGHSYEQYF. In DNA, the CDR3 is TGTGCCAGCAGTGTAACGGGACACTCCTACGAGCAGTACTTC.

The chain links TRBV5-1 to TRBJ1-2; possible D gene TRBD1, 5 bases. The length of the CDR3 is 16 residues. CDR1 is SGHRS and CDR2 is YFSETQ in the germline V gene. Trimming stripped 0 bases from V and 7 bases from J, with 19 bases between. Written as DNA, the CDR3 is TGCGCCAGCAGCTTGGGTATGGGACGGACTATCGCTGGCTACACCTTC. It is translated as CASSLGMGRTIAGYTF. The full variable domain, rest sourced from reference TRBV5-1 and TRBJ1-2, is KAGVTQTPRYLIKTRGQQVTLSCSPISGHRSVSWYQQTPGQGLQFLFEYFSETQRNKGNFPGRFSGRQFSNSRSEMNVSTLELGDSALYLCASSLGMGRTIAGYTFGSGTRLTVV.

This clone appeared a single time. The CDR3 spells CASSPPSVDNEKLFF. Here the CDR3 DNA reads TGTGCCAGCTCACCACCATCAGTAGATAATGAAAAACTGTTTTTT. V usage is TRBV18 and J usage is TRBJ1-4; D gene uncertain. Germline CDR1 KGHSH, CDR2 LQKENI. CDR3 size: 15 residues. The V end was cut by 0 bases, the J end by 4 bases, with 9 bases between. The full variable domain, completed using reference TRBV18 and TRBJ1-4, is NAGVMQNPRHLVRRRGQEARLRCSPMKGHSHVYWYRQLPEEGLKFMVYLQKENIIDESGMPKERFSAEFPKEGPSILRIQQVVRGDSAAYFCASSPPSVDNEKLFFGSGTQLSVL.

Turning to this clone: At one end, the junction sequence differs from germline, possibly due to a read error. This sequence joins TRBV12-3 or TRBV12-4 and TRBJ2-4, with D uncertain. CDR3 size: 11 residues. The CDR3 bases are TGTGCCAGCAGTTCAGGCGATCTTAGGAGCTTC. Amino acid sequence: CASSSGDLRSF.

V and J are TRBV7-6 and TRBJ2-1; D is perhaps TRBD1 (5 bases). Trimming removed 2 bases from V and 7 bases from J, with 6 bases in between. From germline, CDR1 is SGHVS and CDR2 FNYEAQ. The CDR3 totals 12 residues. Here the CDR3 reads CASSLKGNEQFF. DNA for the CDR3: TGTGCCAGCAGCTTAAAGGGGAATGAGCAGTTCTTC.

The chain carries TRBV7-6 and TRBJ1-5; TRBD1 agrees at 10 bases. The junction had 4 bases not matched to a gene; V was cut back by 1 base and J by 7 bases. The CDR3 contains 15 residues. CDR1 is SGHVS, CDR2 FNYEAQ, per germline. The CDR3 DNA sequence: TGTGCCAGCAGCTTAGGACAGGGGGCTCGGCAGCCCCAGCATTTT. The encoded protein is CASSLGQGARQPQHF.

V is TRBV4-1 and J is TRBJ1-4; D remains unclear. The CDR3 has 12 residues. V lost 1 base and J 7 bases, leaving 4 bases between the germline ends. Germline CDR1 and CDR2: MGHRA and YSYEKL. CDR3 nucleotide sequence: TGCGCCAGCAGCCAAGGGAGTGAAAAACTGTTTTTT. Amino acid sequence: CASSQGSEKLFF.

The V call is TRBV11-1, the J call TRBJ2-2; D not certain. V dropped 2 bases and J dropped 1 base, with 11 bases sitting between them. Germline V CDR1 and CDR2: SGHAT, FQDESV (reference sequence). The CDR3 totals 16 residues. DNA of the CDR3: TGTGCCAGCAGCTTATCGGGCAGGAGGAACACCGGGGAGCTGTTTTTT. Its protein is CASSLSGRRNTGELFF.

The rearrangement joins TRBV7-2 to TRBJ2-7; D is undetermined. CDR3 length: 12 amino acids. Germline CDR1 reads SGHTA; CDR2 reads FQGNSA. The V gene lost 2 bases and the J gene lost 5 bases, with 7 bases spanning the gap. Here the CDR3 DNA reads TGTGCCAGCAGCTTAAATCGGGACGAGCAGTACTTC. This gives the protein CASSLNRDEQYF.

The chain couples TRBV29-1 to TRBJ1-1; D is possibly TRBD1 (6 bases). Trimming shortened V by 0 bases and J by 1 base, and 12 bases separated the two germline ends. Germline values: CDR1 SQVTM, CDR2 ANQGSEA. The CDR3 loop spans 15 amino acids. The CDR3 is CSVEDPQGTNTEAFF. In nucleotides, the CDR3 is TGCAGCGTTGAAGATCCTCAGGGGACGAACACTGAAGCTTTCTTT.

This chain connects TRBV15 to TRBJ2-1; 8 bases agree with TRBD2. The trim removed 3 bases at V and 6 bases at J, leaving 16 bases unmatched. From germline, CDR1 is LNHNV and CDR2 YYDKDF (reference sequence). This CDR3 spans 18 amino acids. CDR3 nucleotide sequence: TGTGCCACCAGCAGTCCTAAAACTCCATTAGCGGGGATCAATGAGCAGTTCTTC. It is translated as CATSSPKTPLAGINEQFF. Complete variable domain (other parts from reference TRBV15 and TRBJ2-1): DAMVIQNPRYQVTQFGKPVTLSCSQTLNHNVMYWYQQKSSQAPKLLFHYYDKDFNNEADTPDNFQSRRPNTSFCFLDIRSPGLGDTAMYLCATSSPKTPLAGINEQFFGPGTRLTVL.

The chain combines TRBV12-3 or TRBV12-4 with TRBJ1-5; D gene ambiguous. The CDR3 covers 13 residues. V dropped 3 bases and J dropped 7 bases, with 10 bases sitting between them. Here the CDR3 reads CASSLGGRQPQHF. The DNA for the CDR3 is TGTGCCAGCAGTTTGGGTGGACGGCAGCCCCAGCATTTT.

This chain connects TRBV11-2 to TRBJ1-1, with D maybe TRBD1 (5 bases). V was clipped by 2 bases and J by 3 bases, with 7 bases between them. The CDR3 runs 13 residues. Germline loops: CDR1 SGHAT, CDR2 FQNNGV. The CDR3 region is CASSLQGYTEAFF. CDR3 coding DNA: TGTGCCAGCAGCTTACAGGGATACACTGAAGCTTTCTTT.

The rearrangement links TRBV19 to TRBJ2-2; TRBD1 matches at 10 bases. This CDR3 contains 14 residues. Unmatched junction bases numbered 3, after V lost 8 bases and J lost 3 bases. CDR1 and CDR2 (germline): LNHDA, SQIVND (reference sequence). The CDR3 sequence is CASSGQGYTGELFF. In nucleotides, the CDR3 is TGTGCCAGTTCGGGACAGGGGTACACCGGGGAGCTGTTTTTT.

The genes are TRBV28 and TRBJ1-4, with TRBD1 matching over 7 bases. The CDR3 runs 13 residues. The germline V gene encodes CDR1 MDHEN and CDR2 SYDVKM. The ends lost 8 bases at V and 6 bases at J; junction bases unmatched: 6. CDR3 coding DNA: TGTGCCAGCTATTACGGGACAGATGAAAAACTGTTTTTT. It codes for CASYYGTDEKLFF.

The V call is TRBV6-4, the J call TRBJ2-2, with 8 bases identical to TRBD2. The CDR3 runs to 16 residues. V was pared by 3 bases and J by 3 bases, with 6 bases of the junction left unmatched. The germline V gene encodes CDR1 MRHNA and CDR2 SNTAGT. CDR3: CASSEGSGRDTGELFF. CDR3 nucleotides: TGTGCCAGCAGTGAGGGAAGCGGGAGAGACACCGGGGAGCTGTTTTTT.

V gene TRBV10-3 combines with J gene TRBJ2-6; 7 nucleotides line up with TRBD2. The CDR3 is 17 residues long. Germline CDR1 ENHRY, CDR2 SYGVKD. Trimming removed 0 bases from V and 0 bases from J; junction bases left unmatched: 2. The CDR3 DNA reads TGTGCCATCAGTGAGTCTGCGGGGGTCTCTGGGGCCAACGTCCTGACTTTC. This sequence encodes CAISESAGVSGANVLTF.

This chain uses TRBV7-2 with TRBJ1-5, with 8 nucleotides matching TRBD1. Germline V gives CDR1 SGHTA, CDR2 FQGNSA. The CDR3 totals 15 residues. The V segment lost 0 bases and the J segment 6 bases; nucleotides outside the gene matches: 4. CDR3 residues: CASSLARTGFQPQHF. The CDR3 nucleotides are TGTGCCAGCAGCTTAGCCCGGACAGGGTTTCAGCCCCAGCATTTT.

The chain is built from TRBV3-1 (or the pseudogene TRBV3-2) and TRBJ1-5; D is unresolved. Trimming cost V 0 bases and J 6 bases, with 9 bases left between them. This CDR3 contains 14 residues. The germline V gene encodes CDR1 LGHDT and CDR2 YNNKEL (reference sequence). CDR3 coding DNA: TGTGCCAGCAGCCAAGATGGTATCAGTCAGCCCCAGCATTTT. It translates to CASSQDGISQPQHF.

This chain joins TRBV7-2 and TRBJ2-7; 7 bases line up with TRBD1. CDR1 and CDR2 (germline): SGHTA, FQGNSA. The length of the CDR3 is 16 residues. Trimming removed 1 base from V and 0 bases from J; junction bases left unmatched: 6. The CDR3, as DNA: TGTGCCAGCAGCTTAGTCGGGACAGCGAGCTCCTACGAGCAGTACTTC. Translated: CASSLVGTASSYEQYF.

This chain joins TRBV6-6 and TRBJ2-3; 11 nucleotides line up with TRBD2. Germline trimming cut 4 bases from V and 6 bases from J; bases unmatched to any gene: 6. The CDR3 runs 15 residues. Germline assignment: CDR1 MNHNY and CDR2 SVGAGI (reference sequence). Here the CDR3 DNA reads TGTGCCAGCAGTTCCAGGACTAGCGGGCCGGATACGCAGTATTTT. It encodes CASSSRTSGPDTQYF.

V is TRBV4-2 and J is TRBJ2-7, with a weak D call TRBD2 (6 bases). V was clipped by 0 bases and J by 2 bases, with 11 bases between them. Germline V lookup: CDR1 LGHNA, CDR2 YNFKEQ. This CDR3 is built from 15 residues. CDR3 residues: CASSQDNGGAYEQYF. In DNA form, the CDR3 reads TGTGCCAGCAGCCAAGATAATGGAGGGGCCTACGAGCAGTACTTC.

The chain couples TRBV19 to TRBJ1-4; possibly TRBD1 for D (5 bases). The CDR3 totals 15 residues. V shed 4 bases and J shed 8 bases, with 17 bases lying between them. CDR1 and CDR2 (germline): LNHDA, SQIVND (reference sequence). The CDR3 sequence: CASSNRGTPAEKLFF. CDR3 DNA: TGTGCCAGTAGTAATCGAGGGACCCCGGCCGAAAAACTGTTTTTT.

CDR3 sequence reads: CASSVEAFSGNTIYF. CDR3 nucleotide sequence: TGTGCCAGCAGCGTAGAGGCTTTCTCTGGAAACACCATATATTTT. The V and J genes are TRBV9 and TRBJ1-3; D remains ambiguous. The CDR3 runs 15 residues. Germline V gene data show CDR1 as SGDLS and CDR2 as YYNGEE. V lost 0 bases and J lost 0, with 7 bases in between.

This clone has only a few counts. CDR3 bases: TGTGCCAGCAGTACTCTTCCGGGACTAGCGGGAGTAGGCACCGGGGAGCTGTTTTTT. As protein: CASSTLPGLAGVGTGELFF. The V gene is TRBV3-1 (or the pseudogene TRBV3-2), the J gene TRBJ2-2; TRBD2 aligns across 14 bases. This CDR3 comprises 19 residues. Germline V lookup: CDR1 LGHDT, CDR2 YNNKEL (reference sequence). V gave up 6 bases and J gave up 4 bases; unmatched junction bases: 13.

This chain uses TRBV10-3 with TRBJ2-5; unclear D gene. CDR1 ENHRY and CDR2 SYGVKD come from the germline V gene. The CDR3 consists of 14 residues. The V gene lost 2 bases and the J gene lost 0 bases, with 7 bases spanning the gap. CDR3 protein: CAISEGVNQETQYF. DNA for the CDR3: TGTGCCATCAGTGAGGGGGTGAACCAAGAGACCCAGTACTTC.